These T cell receptor beta chains were read from a single sample in a study of neurological immune-mediated disorders. TCRdb re-derived calls from the 5' RACE reads in MiXCR, one entry per CDR3 protein. The table includes roughly 60,000 distinct CDR3 sequences, approximately 4% detected once. The source material was PBMCs. These receptors were taken from a woman aged 25 to 39 with multiple sclerosis. Each CDR3 is given with its conserved first and last residue. A D gene is named only where the DNA matches it firmly. Each size is once, few or many counts, or a class when the clone is expanded.

CDR3 protein: CSAPPGGRSEDTQYF
CDR3 DNA: TGCAGTGCGCCCCCCGGGGGCCGATCGGAAGATACGCAGTATTTT
D gene: NA
V gene: TRBV20-1
clone size: many
J gene: TRBJ2-3

CDR3 protein: CASSPPLRTGEANEKLFF
CDR3 DNA: TGTGCCAGCTCACCACCACTCCGGACAGGGGAAGCTAATGAAAAACTGTTTTTT
D gene: TRBD1
V gene: TRBV18
clone size: few
J gene: TRBJ1-4

CDR3 protein: CASSLPDKIAKNIQYF
CDR3 DNA: TGTGCCAGCAGCTTACCCGACAAGATAGCCAAAAACATTCAGTACTTC
D gene: NA
V gene: TRBV7-2
clone size: many
J gene: TRBJ2-4

CDR3 protein: CASSLGGSGNTIYF
CDR3 DNA: TGCGCCAGCAGCTTAGGGGGCTCTGGAAACACCATATATTTT
D gene: NA
V gene: TRBV5-1
clone size: many
J gene: TRBJ1-3

CDR3 protein: CSARRSVHEQYF
CDR3 DNA: TGCAGTGCTAGGCGGAGTGTCCACGAGCAGTACTTC
D gene: NA
V gene: TRBV20-1
clone size: many
J gene: TRBJ2-7

CDR3 protein: CATSEAAGLHNEQFF
CDR3 DNA: TGTGCCACCAGTGAAGCGGCGGGTCTCCACAATGAGCAGTTCTTC
D gene: NA
V gene: TRBV24-1
clone size: many
J gene: TRBJ2-1

CDR3 protein: CASSVEEAGVNTGELFF
CDR3 DNA: TGTGCCAGCAGCGTAGAAGAGGCGGGAGTGAACACCGGGGAGCTGTTTTTT
D gene: TRBD2
V gene: TRBV9
clone size: many
J gene: TRBJ2-2

CDR3 protein: CASTWLSGNTIYF
CDR3 DNA: TGTGCCAGCACCTGGCTATCTGGAAACACCATATATTTT
D gene: NA
V gene: TRBV28
clone size: many
J gene: TRBJ1-3

CDR3 protein: CASSPLLTPTYEQYF
CDR3 DNA: TGTGCCAGCAGCCCCCTTCTGACTCCAACCTACGAGCAGTACTTC
D gene: NA
V gene: TRBV3-1
clone size: many
J gene: TRBJ2-7

CDR3 protein: CASSRIGPTSGGARETQYF
CDR3 DNA: TGTGCCAGCAGCCGAATAGGCCCCACTAGCGGGGGGGCCCGGGAGACCCAGTACTTC
D gene: TRBD2
V gene: TRBV7-2
clone size: many
J gene: TRBJ2-5

CDR3 protein: CAISDRRESNSYEQYF
CDR3 DNA: TGTGCCATCAGTGATCGGAGGGAAAGTAACTCCTACGAGCAGTACTTC
D gene: NA
V gene: TRBV10-3
clone size: many
J gene: TRBJ2-7

CDR3 protein: CASSSRDEAFF
CDR3 DNA: TGTGCCAGCAGCTCCAGGGACGAAGCTTTCTTT
D gene: NA
V gene: TRBV7-2
clone size: few
J gene: TRBJ1-1

CDR3 protein: CASSFAGGSRETQYF
CDR3 DNA: TGTGCCAGCAGCTTTGCTGGAGGGAGTCGGGAGACCCAGTACTTC
D gene: NA
V gene: TRBV7-2
clone size: many
J gene: TRBJ2-5

CDR3 protein: CASSLESRGTYEQYF
CDR3 DNA: TGTGCCAGCAGCTTAGAAAGTAGGGGGACCTACGAGCAGTACTTC
D gene: NA
V gene: TRBV7-6
clone size: many
J gene: TRBJ2-7

CDR3 protein: CASSLLGRPGELFF
CDR3 DNA: TGCGCCAGCAGCCTCCTCGGTCGGCCCGGGGAGCTGTTTTTT
D gene: NA
V gene: TRBV4-1
clone size: many
J gene: TRBJ2-2

CDR3 protein: CSVEKRETSTDTQYF
CDR3 DNA: TGCAGCGTTGAAAAGCGGGAGACGAGCACAGATACGCAGTATTTT
D gene: TRBD2
V gene: TRBV29-1
clone size: many
J gene: TRBJ2-3

CDR3 protein: CASSRASQGIYEQYF
CDR3 DNA: TGTGCCAGCAGCCGGGCATCACAGGGAATCTACGAGCAGTACTTC
D gene: NA
V gene: TRBV3-1
clone size: many
J gene: TRBJ2-7

CDR3 protein: CASSLQTHPPYEQYF
CDR3 DNA: TGTGCCAGCAGCTTACAGACACATCCCCCCTACGAGCAGTACTTC
D gene: NA
V gene: TRBV5-6
clone size: many
J gene: TRBJ2-7

CDR3 protein: CSVEVGSAAKNIQYF
CDR3 DNA: TGCAGCGTTGAAGTTGGGAGTGCGGCCAAAAACATTCAGTACTTC
D gene: NA
V gene: TRBV29-1
clone size: many
J gene: TRBJ2-4

CDR3 protein: CASSLGGFSGANVLTF
CDR3 DNA: TGTGCCAGCAGCTTAGGAGGGTTCTCTGGGGCCAACGTCCTGACTTTC
D gene: NA
V gene: TRBV11-2
clone size: many
J gene: TRBJ2-6

CDR3 protein: CASTYSGRENNEQFF
CDR3 DNA: TGTGCCAGCACCTATAGCGGGAGGGAGAACAATGAGCAGTTCTTC
D gene: TRBD2
V gene: TRBV28
clone size: many
J gene: TRBJ2-1

CDR3 protein: CSALSGRRNEQYF
CDR3 DNA: TGCAGTGCCCTTAGCGGGAGGAGGAACGAGCAGTACTTC
D gene: TRBD2
V gene: TRBV20-1
clone size: many
J gene: TRBJ2-7

CDR3 protein: CASTVGSQPQHF
CDR3 DNA: TGTGCCAGCACCGTAGGGAGTCAGCCCCAGCATTTT
D gene: NA
V gene: TRBV25-1
clone size: many
J gene: TRBJ1-5

CDR3 protein: CASSLETGVPDEQYF
CDR3 DNA: TGCGCCAGCAGCTTGGAAACAGGGGTGCCGGACGAGCAGTACTTC
D gene: TRBD1
V gene: TRBV5-1
clone size: many
J gene: TRBJ2-7

CDR3 protein: CASSFDPTGKGLTF
CDR3 DNA: TGCGCCAGCAGCTTTGACCCGACAGGGAAGGGCCTCACCTTC
D gene: TRBD1
V gene: TRBV5-1
clone size: few
J gene: TRBJ1-2

CDR3 protein: CASSLDPPGGNSPLHF
CDR3 DNA: TGTGCCAGCAGCTTAGATCCGCCAGGGGGGAATTCACCCCTCCACTTT
D gene: TRBD1
V gene: TRBV7-7
clone size: many
J gene: TRBJ1-6

CDR3 protein: CSVGHSQETQYF
CDR3 DNA: TGCAGCGTTGGTCACAGCCAAGAGACCCAGTACTTC
D gene: NA
V gene: TRBV29-1
clone size: many
J gene: TRBJ2-5

CDR3 protein: CASSRRDASYEQYF
CDR3 DNA: TGTGCCAGCAGCCGCCGGGACGCGTCCTACGAGCAGTACTTC
D gene: NA
V gene: TRBV7-9
clone size: many
J gene: TRBJ2-7

CDR3 protein: CASSLGRGSGYTF
CDR3 DNA: TGTGCCAGCAGTCTCGGAAGGGGAAGTGGCTACACCTTC
D gene: NA
V gene: TRBV12-3/TRBV12-4
clone size: many
J gene: TRBJ1-2

CDR3 protein: CSASSTPGNEQFF
CDR3 DNA: TGCAGTGCTAGTTCCACTCCGGGCAATGAGCAGTTCTTC
D gene: NA
V gene: TRBV20-1
clone size: many
J gene: TRBJ2-1

CDR3 protein: CASSGTSVYEQYF
CDR3 DNA: TGTGCCAGCTCCGGGACTAGCGTCTACGAGCAGTACTTC
D gene: TRBD2
V gene: TRBV7-2
clone size: many
J gene: TRBJ2-7